Presented here are 24 T cell receptor beta chains from one specimen sequenced in a study of T-cell reconstitution after alpha-beta-depleted transplantation in children. For TCRbeta, the library was prepared with unique molecular identifiers. TCRdb independently ran MiXCR on the PCR reads; one entry per CDR3 protein. The sample holds hundreds of thousands of distinct CDR3 sequences; 10% to 15% are singletons and the top ten take 2% to 2.5%. Material: PBMCs, mostly from graft donor cells, obtained 360 days after TCRalphabeta/CD19-depleted stem cell transplant. The receptor set was obtained from a male patient younger than 18 who had a stem cell transplant for acute myeloid leukemia, so the T cells may come from the graft donor.

In its sample, this clonotype was seen a few times. This rearrangement joins TRBV6-5 to TRBJ2-1; 7 bases are a match to TRBD1. Germline CDR1 is MNHEY and CDR2 is SVGAGI. This CDR3 is 16 amino acids long. Trimming cost V 2 bases and J 6 bases; bases outside gene matches: 10. The CDR3 DNA reads as TGTGCCAGCAGTTACGGGGAGAGGGGGCTTCGCAATGAGCAGTTCTTC. This sequence encodes CASSYGERGLRNEQFF.

This clonotype was counted ten times or more. The chain combines TRBV27 with TRBJ2-7; 9 positions agree with TRBD1. The CDR3 spans 16 residues. V gave up 7 bases and J gave up 0 bases; unmatched junction bases: 10. CDR1 and CDR2 (germline): MNHEY, SMNVEV (reference sequence). CDR3 residues: CASTPGTGKGSYEQYF. The CDR3 region has the DNA TGTGCCAGCACCCCCGGGACAGGGAAAGGCTCCTACGAGCAGTACTTC.

This clonotype was picked up one time. The chain joins TRBV10-1 to TRBJ2-4, with TRBD2 as a possible D gene (6 bases). Between the trimmed V and J ends, which lost 0 bases and 3 bases, there was a span of 9 bases. Germline V gives CDR1 WNHNN, CDR2 SYGVQD (reference sequence). This CDR3 has 15 amino acids. CDR3 protein: CASSESVAVKNIQYF. DNA of the CDR3: TGCGCCAGCAGTGAGTCGGTAGCGGTCAAAAACATTCAGTACTTC.

The rearrangement uses TRBV28 and TRBJ2-3; 8 bases are a match to TRBD2. The germline V gene has CDR1 MDHEN and CDR2 SYDVKM. The J segment lost 1 base and the V segment lost 8 bases, leaving 5 bases of the junction unmatched. This CDR3 is built from 14 residues. The CDR3 loop is CASSGGRGTDTQYF. The CDR3 coding sequence is TGTGCCAGCTCGGGGGGGAGAGGCACAGATACGCAGTATTTT.

The chain recombines TRBV18 with TRBJ2-1; 15 bases are a match to TRBD2. The CDR3 loop spans 18 amino acids. Germline CDR1 is KGHSH and CDR2 is LQKENI. The junction had 7 bases not matched to a gene; V was cut back by 3 bases and J by 4 bases. CDR3 residues: CASSPYSGTSGRYNEQFF. The CDR3, as DNA: TGTGCCAGCTCACCCTACTCCGGGACTAGCGGGAGGTACAATGAGCAGTTCTTC. Looking up the rest from reference TRBV18 and TRBJ2-1 gives the full variable domain: NAGVMQNPRHLVRRRGQEARLRCSPMKGHSHVYWYRQLPEEGLKFMVYLQKENIIDESGMPKERFSAEFPKEGPSILRIQQVVRGDSAAYFCASSPYSGTSGRYNEQFFGPGTRLTVL.

This clonotype was recorded many times. This sequence joins TRBV10-3 and TRBJ1-5; D possibly corresponds to TRBD1 (6 bases). V lost 2 bases to trimming and J lost 0 bases, with 14 bases between them. The germline CDR1 and CDR2 sequences are ENHRY and SYGVKD. The CDR3 loop spans 17 amino acids. The CDR3 DNA is TGTGCCATCAGTGAGGAGGGGCAGGGGCTTAGCAATCAGCCCCAGCATTTT. Translation: CAISEEGQGLSNQPQHF.

This clonotype was counted between two and nine times. This chain links TRBV29-1 with TRBJ2-5; D gene uncertain. The CDR3 sequence is 13 residues long. V lost 7 bases, J lost 1 base, and 13 bases lay in between. In germline, CDR1 is SQVTM, CDR2 ANQGSEA. The CDR3 here is CSAAHMIQETQYF. The CDR3 nucleotides read TGCAGCGCGGCACATATGATCCAAGAGACCCAGTACTTC.

This sequence joins TRBV5-1 and TRBJ2-7; TRBD1 matches 10 bases. The junction had 7 bases not matched to a gene; V was cut back by 2 bases and J by 5 bases. This CDR3 has 15 amino acids. The germline V gene has CDR1 SGHRS and CDR2 YFSETQ. The CDR3 sequence: CASSFRDRGRDEQYF. For the CDR3, the DNA is TGCGCCAGCAGCTTCCGGGACAGGGGTCGCGACGAGCAGTACTTC.

This chain uses TRBV5-1 with TRBJ2-1; 9 bases agree with TRBD2. The germline V gene encodes CDR1 SGHRS and CDR2 YFSETQ. The CDR3 contains 19 residues. V gave up 3 bases and J gave up 0 bases; unmatched junction bases: 13. This chain's CDR3 is CASSSGGGSGRNSYNEQFF. The DNA for the CDR3 is TGCGCCAGCAGCTCCGGCGGAGGCAGCGGGAGGAACTCCTACAATGAGCAGTTCTTC.

This clonotype was counted only a few times. V usage is TRBV6-5 and J usage is TRBJ2-7; 8 bases line up with TRBD1. Trimming took 2 bases from V and 4 from J; bases not matched to a gene: 10. Germline CDR1 is MNHEY and CDR2 is SVGAGI. The CDR3 covers 16 residues. The DNA of the CDR3 is TGTGCCAGCAGTTACCCACCTGGACAGGGATCGTACGAGCAGTACTTC. Encoded protein: CASSYPPGQGSYEQYF.

The sample holds many counts of this clonotype. The chain is built from TRBV27 and TRBJ2-7, with D perhaps TRBD1 (5 bases). The ends were cut back, 0 bases at V and 3 bases at J, with 12 bases in the middle. This CDR3 spans 15 amino acids. Germline V gene sequence: CDR1 MNHEY, CDR2 SMNVEV (reference sequence). In nucleotides, the CDR3 is TGTGCCAGCAGTTTATCGTGGGGCAGCGACTACGAGCAGTACTTC. Amino acid sequence: CASSLSWGSDYEQYF.

This chain connects TRBV12-3 or TRBV12-4 to TRBJ1-6; TRBD1 matches 7 bases. The trim removed 3 bases at V and 14 bases at J, leaving 10 bases unmatched. The CDR3 contains 14 residues. CDR3 nucleotide sequence: TGTGCCAGCAGTTTTATAGAGACAGGGCAAACCCTCCACTTT. This sequence encodes CASSFIETGQTLHF.

The chain couples TRBV28 to TRBJ1-5, with TRBD1 matching over 7 bases. Per germline, CDR1 MDHEN and CDR2 SYDVKM. The CDR3 has 15 amino acids. J lost 4 bases, V lost 2 bases, and 5 bases had no gene match. Here the CDR3 DNA reads TGTGCCAGCAGTTTAATCGACAGGGAGAATCAGCCCCAGCATTTT. Protein: CASSLIDRENQPQHF.

This clonotype was counted a few times. The chain is built from TRBV6-5 and TRBJ2-1, with D unresolved. Between the trimmed V and J ends, which lost 5 bases and 3 bases, there was a span of 14 bases. Per the germline V gene, CDR1 is MNHEY and CDR2 is SVGAGI. CDR3 length: 15 residues. CDR3 sequence reads: CASSIRRWIYNEQFF. CDR3 sequence (DNA): TGTGCCAGCAGTATCCGGCGCTGGATCTACAATGAGCAGTTCTTC.

This clonotype was picked up a small number of times. The chain couples TRBV3-1 to TRBJ2-5; D is perhaps TRBD1 or TRBD2 (5 bases each). The CDR3 is made up of 14 amino acids. Trimming took off 5 bases at V and 4 bases at J, with 14 bases between the two ends. Germline lookup yields CDR1 LGHDT and CDR2 YNNKEL (reference sequence). Here the CDR3 reads CASSSPARGETQYF. In DNA, the CDR3 is TGTGCCAGCAGCTCCCCGGCGAGGGGAGAGACCCAGTACTTC.

The V and J genes are TRBV7-3 and TRBJ2-3; 11 bases map to TRBD2. The CDR3 sequence is 16 residues long. The germline CDR1 and CDR2 sequences are SGHTA and FQGTGA. V lost 2 bases to trimming and J lost 6 bases; unmatched junction nucleotides: 7. CDR3 sequence (DNA): TGTGCCAGCAGCTTACGGGGACTAGCGGTTCGGGATACGCAGTATTTT. Translated, it gives CASSLRGLAVRDTQYF.

At least ten counts were recorded for this clonotype. The chain has TRBV7-6 and TRBJ2-7, with D possibly TRBD1 on 6 matching bases. The CDR3 is made up of 13 amino acids. The germline CDR1 and CDR2 sequences are SGHVS and FNYEAQ. The V and J ends lost 4 bases and 8 bases respectively, with 15 bases between them. CDR3 amino acids: CASSSLEWDKQYF. CDR3 bases: TGTGCCAGCAGCTCCCTCGAGTGGGACAAGCAGTACTTC.

In its sample, this clonotype was seen a few times. This chain uses TRBV27 with TRBJ2-3; TRBD2 matches 8 bases. V shed 3 bases and J 4 bases; nucleotides not matched to a gene: 6. The germline CDR1 and CDR2 sequences are MNHEY and SMNVEV (reference sequence). This CDR3 comprises 15 residues. The CDR3 DNA follows: TGTGCCAGCAGTTTCCGGGAGGGCCATTCAGATACGCAGTATTTT. This sequence encodes CASSFREGHSDTQYF.

This clonotype was counted many times. The rearrangement links TRBV9 to TRBJ2-1; TRBD2 aligns across 13 bases. Trimming took 4 bases from V and 7 from J; bases not matched to a gene: 8. This CDR3 is 16 amino acids long. The germline V gene has CDR1 SGDLS and CDR2 YYNGEE. The CDR3 coding sequence is TGTGCCAGCAGCCTAAGACTAGCGGGAGGCCGGAATGAGCAGTTCTTC. It translates to CASSLRLAGGRNEQFF.

The table lists this clonotype with a few counts. The V gene is TRBV7-2, the J gene TRBJ2-1, with a weak D call TRBD2 (5 bases). With 2 bases removed from V and 8 bases from J, the gap between germline ends came to 22 bases. Germline assignment: CDR1 SGHTA and CDR2 FQGNSA. There are 17 residues in the CDR3. CDR3 nucleotide sequence: TGTGCCAGCAGCTTAAGGCCCGTGGCTAGCCAGAGGGATGAGCAGTTCTTC. It is translated as CASSLRPVASQRDEQFF.

A few counts support this clonotype. The V and J genes are TRBV10-3 and TRBJ2-3, with 11 bases aligning to TRBD2. V was pared by 10 bases and J by 6 bases, with 12 bases of the junction left unmatched. This CDR3 contains 15 residues. Germline CDR1 reads ENHRY; CDR2 reads SYGVKD. In DNA, the CDR3 is TGTGCCACCAAAGGGGGAACTAGCGGGAGTGATACGCAGTATTTT. It codes for CATKGGTSGSDTQYF.

This clonotype appeared a few times. The chain recombines TRBV4-3 with TRBJ2-3, with TRBD2 matching 14 bases. The J segment lost 0 bases and the V segment lost 2 bases, leaving 10 bases of the junction unmatched. The CDR3 extends over 20 amino acids. The germline CDR1 and CDR2 sequences are LGHNA and YSLEER. The CDR3 DNA reads as TGCGCCAGCAGCCAATTCGGGACTAGCGGGAGAGTGAGTAGCACAGATACGCAGTATTTT. Its translation: CASSQFGTSGRVSSTDTQYF.

Only a few counts were recorded for this clonotype. The V and J genes are TRBV28 and TRBJ2-2, with TRBD1 as a possible D gene (5 bases). The germline V gene encodes CDR1 MDHEN and CDR2 SYDVKM. CDR3 length: 14 residues. Trimming removed 2 bases at V and 6 bases at J, with 10 bases between. In nucleotides, the CDR3 is TGTGCCAGCAGTTTAAATGGGGCGGCCGGGGAGCTGTTTTTT. It encodes CASSLNGAAGELFF.

The V gene is TRBV20-1, the J gene TRBJ2-4; TRBD2 matches at 12 bases. In germline, CDR1 is DFQATT, CDR2 SNEGSKA (reference sequence). The CDR3 covers 16 residues. Trimming at V came to 1 base and at J to 6 bases, leaving 7 bases not matched to a gene. The CDR3 bases are TGCAGTGCTAGAGCGCGACTAGCGGGAGCTAGAAACATTCAGTACTTC. This encodes CSARARLAGARNIQYF.